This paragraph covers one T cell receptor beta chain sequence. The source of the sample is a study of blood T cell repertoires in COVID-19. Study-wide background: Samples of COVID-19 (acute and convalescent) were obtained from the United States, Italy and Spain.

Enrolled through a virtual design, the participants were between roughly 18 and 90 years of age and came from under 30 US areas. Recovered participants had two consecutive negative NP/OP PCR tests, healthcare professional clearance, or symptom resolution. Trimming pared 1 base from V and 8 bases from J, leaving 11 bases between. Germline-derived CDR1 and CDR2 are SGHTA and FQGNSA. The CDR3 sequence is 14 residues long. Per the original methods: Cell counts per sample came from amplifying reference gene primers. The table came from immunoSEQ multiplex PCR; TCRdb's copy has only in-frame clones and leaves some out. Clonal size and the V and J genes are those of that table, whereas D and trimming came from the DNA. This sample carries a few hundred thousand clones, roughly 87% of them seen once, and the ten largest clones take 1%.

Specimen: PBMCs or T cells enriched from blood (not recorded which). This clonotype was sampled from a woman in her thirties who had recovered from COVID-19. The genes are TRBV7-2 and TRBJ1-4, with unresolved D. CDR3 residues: CASSLDGVPEKLFF. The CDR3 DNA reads TGTGCCAGCAGCTTAGACGGGGTCCCCGAAAAACTGTTTTTT.